Detailed here is one TCR beta chain. The table lists this clone with a count of one. This receptor's antigen is unknown. Base quality data are lacking; no much larger clone is found one base away. These data are taken from a study of control samples from healthy donors and cancer patients (dated by TCRdb to the early 2020s). Library preparation used the immunoSEQ multiplex PCR assay. Imported from immuneACCESS, the table was reduced by TCRdb to in-frame sequences with V and J called. These copies leave out some clones; in studies compared against another copy, an unresolved V gene accounts for under half, and the cause of the remainder is not known. A total of over 90,000 clones appear in this sample, around 90% of them only once. The top ten hold roughly 2.5% of the sample. The CDR1 and CDR2 encoded by the germline V gene are KGHSH and LQKENI. Reading from cysteine to phenylalanine, the CDR3 counts 11 amino acids. Here the CDR3 DNA is all that survives: 33 bases in frame from base 1. Between the V and J ends, shortened by 5 bases and 8 bases respectively, the junction contains 9 bases.

The sample taken for sequencing was blood. The chain is encoded by TRBV18 joined to TRBJ1-1, with a tentative D gene TRBD1 over 5 matching bases. This TCR was recovered from a woman aged 18-35 years in good health. This receptor carries the CDR3 CASSTTGEAFF. The DNA sequence is TGTGCCAGCTCAACTACAGGAGAAGCTTTCTTT.